A selection of T cell receptor beta chains follows, all from one sample in a study of PD-1 blockade in classical Hodgkin lymphoma. Using immunoSEQ multiplex PCR, the repertoire was profiled, and TCRdb retains in-frame clones only, with some absent. The data show some 100,000 clones, with about 89% seen just once and 6.5% to 7.5% held by the top ten. The source material was peripheral blood mononuclear cells (PBMCs), sampled before the second cycle of nivolumab. These receptors all stem from a human donor with classical Hodgkin lymphoma. The CDR3 runs from the conserved cysteine through the conserved F or W. D genes are given only for firm matches. Expanded clones are given a class, and other clones once, few, many or no size at all.

D: -; size: -; V: TRBV28; J: TRBJ1-4; DNA: TGTGCCAGCAGTTTACCGGCACCACTTGAAAAACTGTTTTTT; CDR3: CASSLPAPLEKLFF
D: -; size: -; V: TRBV19; J: TRBJ1-6; DNA: TGTGCCAGTAGTATAGGGGAGAGCTCCTATAATTCACCCCTCCACTTT; CDR3: CASSIGESSYNSPLHF
D: -; size: -; V: TRBV15; J: TRBJ1-2; DNA: TGTGCCACCAGCAGGGAATATTCTAACTATGGCTACACCTTC; CDR3: CATSREYSNYGYTF
D: TRBD2; size: -; V: TRBV2; J: TRBJ2-3; DNA: TGTGCCAGCAGTGCTAGCGGGGCCGATTTTAGCACAGATACGCAGTATTTT; CDR3: CASSASGADFSTDTQYF
D: -; size: -; V: TRBV10-3; J: TRBJ1-1; DNA: TGTGCCGCCGACCCGGTTTGGTCTGAAGCTTTCTTT; CDR3: CAADPVWSEAFF
D: -; size: -; V: TRBV30; J: TRBJ2-1; DNA: TGTGCCTGGAGTATACGGGGAACACCCTACAATGAGCAGTTCTTC; CDR3: CAWSIRGTPYNEQFF
D: -; size: -; V: TRBV5-4; J: TRBJ2-5; DNA: TGTGCCAGCAGCGCGTCCCCTATTCGCGAACAAGAGACCCAGTACTTC; CDR3: CASSASPIREQETQYF
D: TRBD1; size: -; V: TRBV7-2; J: TRBJ1-5; DNA: TGTGCCAGCAGCTTAGCCGGGACAGGGAAATGGCAGCCCCAGCATTTT; CDR3: CASSLAGTGKWQPQHF
D: -; size: -; V: TRBV10-1; J: TRBJ2-2; DNA: TGCGCCAGCAGCCCAGATAACACCGGGGAGCTGTTTTTT; CDR3: CASSPDNTGELFF
D: -; size: -; V: TRBV28; J: TRBJ1-6; DNA: TGTGCCAGCAGTCAAAGGTACAGGTTTAACCCAAATTCACCCCTCCACTTT; CDR3: CASSQRYRFNPNSPLHF
D: TRBD1; size: once; V: TRBV27; J: TRBJ2-7; DNA: TGTGCCAGCAGTTTGGGCGGGGGACAGGGGGCCTACGAGCAGTACTTC; CDR3: CASSLGGGQGAYEQYF
D: -; size: -; V: TRBV18; J: TRBJ2-1; DNA: TGTGCCAGCTCACCTTTGGACAGACGGAACAATGAGCAGTTCTTC; CDR3: CASSPLDRRNNEQFF
D: -; size: -; V: TRBV30; J: TRBJ1-5; DNA: TGTGCCTGGAGTGTGACAGTACGCAATCAGCCCCAGCATTTT; CDR3: CAWSVTVRNQPQHF
D: TRBD1; size: -; V: TRBV15; J: TRBJ2-1; DNA: TGTGCCACCGTCGGGACAGGGGGCATCAATGAGCAGTTCTTC; CDR3: CATVGTGGINEQFF
D: -; size: -; V: TRBV14; J: TRBJ1-1; DNA: TGTGCCAGCAGCCAAGATTCCCAGAAGTTCACTGAAGCTTTCTTT; CDR3: CASSQDSQKFTEAFF
D: -; size: -; V: TRBV28; J: TRBJ1-1; DNA: TGTGCCAGCAGCCGTACATATTTGAACGCTTTCTTT; CDR3: CASSRTYLNAFF
D: -; size: -; V: TRBV18; J: TRBJ2-1; DNA: TGTGCCAGCTCACCATCACGTAACTCTTACAATGAGCAGTTCTTC; CDR3: CASSPSRNSYNEQFF
D: -; size: -; V: TRBV30; J: TRBJ1-3; DNA: TGTGCCTGGCACACAGGGAGCTCTGGAAACACCATATATTTT; CDR3: CAWHTGSSGNTIYF
D: -; size: -; V: TRBV21-1; J: TRBJ1-5; DNA: TGTGCCAGCAGTTGGATGGGACGTTCGGATCAGCCCCAGCATTTT; CDR3: CASSWMGRSDQPQHF
D: -; size: -; V: TRBV7-2; J: TRBJ2-3; DNA: TGTGCCAGCAGCTTAATTGTACTACGCAAGTATTTT; CDR3: CASSLIVLRKYF
D: TRBD1; size: -; V: TRBV29-1; J: TRBJ1-5; DNA: TGCAGCGTCCTAAAAGAAGGGACAGGCCAGCCCCAGCATTTT; CDR3: CSVLKEGTGQPQHF
D: TRBD1; size: -; V: TRBV7-3; J: TRBJ1-1; DNA: TGTGCCAGCAGCGCGAGGGGGCGGGAGACCACTGAAGCTTTCTTT; CDR3: CASSARGRETTEAFF
D: TRBD1; size: once; V: TRBV11-3; J: TRBJ1-2; DNA: TGTGCCAGCAGTTCTACAGGGACAGGGAGTCCCTATGGCTACACCTTC; CDR3: CASSSTGTGSPYGYTF
D: -; size: few; V: TRBV6-5; J: TRBJ1-1; DNA: TGTGCCAGCAGTTACTCATGGCACACTGAAGCTTTCTTT; CDR3: CASSYSWHTEAFF
D: TRBD1; size: -; V: TRBV30; J: TRBJ1-4; DNA: TGTGCCTGGGGACAGGAAAATGAAAAACTGTTTTTT; CDR3: CAWGQENEKLFF
D: -; size: once; V: TRBV5-4; J: TRBJ1-1; DNA: TGTGCCAGCAGCCCAGGCCCTCTTGAGACTGAAGCTTTCTTT; CDR3: CASSPGPLETEAFF
D: -; size: once; V: TRBV5-1; J: TRBJ2-5; DNA: TGCGCCAGCAGCTTGGAGAGGGGATCCCGGGAGACCCAGTACTTC; CDR3: CASSLERGSRETQYF
D: TRBD1; size: once; V: TRBV19; J: TRBJ2-7; DNA: TGTGCCAGTACCACGGCAGGGGGCCCATACGAGCAGTACTTC; CDR3: CASTTAGGPYEQYF
D: -; size: -; V: TRBV19; J: TRBJ2-5; DNA: TGTGCCAGTAGTATAGCGACTGCAGAGACCCAGTACTTC; CDR3: CASSIATAETQYF
D: -; size: -; V: TRBV9; J: TRBJ1-1; DNA: TGTGCCAGCAGCGGTAAAGATGGCATGAACACTGAAGCTTTCTTT; CDR3: CASSGKDGMNTEAFF
D: -; size: -; V: TRBV11-3; J: TRBJ2-2; DNA: TGTGCCAGCAGCCGTGCGGGTCCTAACACCGGGGAGCTGTTTTTT; CDR3: CASSRAGPNTGELFF
D: -; size: -; V: TRBV7-9; J: TRBJ1-5; DNA: TGTGCCAGCAGCTTCGCAGACTACAATCAGCCCCAGCATTTT; CDR3: CASSFADYNQPQHF
D: TRBD1; size: -; V: TRBV9; J: TRBJ1-2; DNA: TGTGCCAGCAGCGTAGACGGGACAGGGTTCGGCTATGGCTACACCTTC; CDR3: CASSVDGTGFGYGYTF
D: TRBD2; size: once; V: TRBV27; J: TRBJ2-3; DNA: TGTGCCAGCAGTCTACAGCGGGAGGGTACGCAGTATTTT; CDR3: CASSLQREGTQYF
D: -; size: -; V: TRBV7-9; J: TRBJ1-6; DNA: TGTGCCAGCAGCTTACACGACCGACTGGGGGGGTTTATGGCCTCACCCCTCCACTTT; CDR3: CASSLHDRLGGFMASPLHF
D: TRBD1; size: -; V: TRBV9; J: TRBJ1-2; DNA: TGTGCCAGCAGCGCTGACAGGGATCACTATGGCTACACCTTC; CDR3: CASSADRDHYGYTF
D: -; size: -; V: TRBV11-1; J: TRBJ2-7; DNA: TGTGCCAGCAGCCCCTGGGGGGGCAGCAGCTACGAGCAGTACTTC; CDR3: CASSPWGGSSYEQYF
D: TRBD1; size: -; V: TRBV6-1; J: TRBJ1-1; DNA: TGTGCCAGCAGTCCCCTCCAGGGGGCCACTGAAGCTTTCTTT; CDR3: CASSPLQGATEAFF
D: -; size: -; V: TRBV12-5; J: TRBJ2-7; DNA: TGTGCTAGTGGTTTGGTGTTCGTTGGGGAGCAGTACTTC; CDR3: CASGLVFVGEQYF
D: TRBD1; size: once; V: TRBV10-3; J: TRBJ2-1; DNA: TGTGCCATCAGTGAGGGACAGGGCTCCTACAATGAGCAGTTCTTC; CDR3: CAISEGQGSYNEQFF
D: TRBD1; size: -; V: TRBV4-1; J: TRBJ2-7; DNA: TGCGCCAGCAGCCAAGATTCCGTTCGGACAGGGGGCTCCTACGAGCAGTACTTC; CDR3: CASSQDSVRTGGSYEQYF